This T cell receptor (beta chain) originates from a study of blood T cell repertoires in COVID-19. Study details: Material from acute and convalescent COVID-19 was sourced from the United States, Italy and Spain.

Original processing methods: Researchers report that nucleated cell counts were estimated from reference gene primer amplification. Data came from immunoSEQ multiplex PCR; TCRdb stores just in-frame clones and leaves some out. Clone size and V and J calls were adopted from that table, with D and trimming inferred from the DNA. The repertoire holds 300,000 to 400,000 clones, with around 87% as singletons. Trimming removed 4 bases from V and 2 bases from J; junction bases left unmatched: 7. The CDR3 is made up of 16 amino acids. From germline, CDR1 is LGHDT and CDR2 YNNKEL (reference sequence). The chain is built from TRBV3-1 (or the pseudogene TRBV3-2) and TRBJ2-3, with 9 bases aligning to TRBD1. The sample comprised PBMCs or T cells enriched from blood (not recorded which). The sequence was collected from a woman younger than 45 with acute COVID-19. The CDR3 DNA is TGTGCCAGCAGCCCTGGGACAGGGACAAACACAGATACGCAGTATTTT. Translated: CASSPGTGTNTDTQYF.